Presented here are 12 T cell receptor beta chains from one specimen sequenced in a study of immune heterogeneity within non-small cell lung tumors. It was with 32 V and 13 J primers that multiplex PCR amplified TCR beta CDR3. Via MiXCR, TCRdb re-called the multiplex PCR reads, giving one row per CDR3 protein. There are about 20,000 distinct CDR3 sequences in the sample; 25% to 30% occur only once, and less than 4% lies in the top ten. Bulk tumor genomic DNA was the template, and each sample received around 0.55 ug. Far-apart biopsies, several per primary tumor, were taken during surgery. Samples came from untreated patients having curative surgery for newly diagnosed non-small cell lung cancer. The sequencing sample was made of lung tumor tissue. These receptor sequences come from a man between 40 and 49 years old with non-small cell lung cancer.

The count of this clonotype is one. This sequence joins TRBV16 and TRBJ1-1; TRBD1 is a possible D gene (5 bases). Looked up from germline, CDR1 is KGHSY and CDR2 is FQNENV. Trimming removed 3 bases from V and 1 base from J, with 9 bases in between. This CDR3 contains 14 residues. The CDR3 here is CASSQGLKNTEAFF. The CDR3 DNA is TGTGCCAGCAGCCAGGGACTCAAGAACACTGAAGCTTTCTTT.

Details on this clonotype: This may be a read error, as it is one base from a much larger clone. The chain combines TRBV20-1 with TRBJ2-3; 7 bases match TRBD1. CDR3 size: 14 residues. Germline CDR1 is DFQATT and CDR2 is SNEGSKA (reference sequence). The CDR3 loop is CSAEQGFWTDKQYF. The CDR3, as DNA: TGCAGTGCGGAACAGGGGTTTTGGACAGATAAGCAGTATTTT.

This clonotype was counted at least ten times. V gene TRBV19 combines with J gene TRBJ1-5; perhaps TRBD1 as D (5 bases). The V end lost 7 bases, the J end lost 1 base, and 11 bases lay between the germline ends. The germline V gene encodes CDR1 LNHDA and CDR2 SQIVND (reference sequence). This CDR3 has 14 residues. For the CDR3, the DNA is TGTGCCAGTAAAGCAGGGACGAGCAATCAGCCCCAGCATTTT. This gives the protein CASKAGTSNQPQHF.

This clonotype was counted at least ten times. The chain is built from TRBV7-3 and TRBJ1-1; D uncertain. Between the trimmed V and J ends, which lost 0 bases and 9 bases, there was a span of 11 bases. Germline CDR1 is SGHTA and CDR2 is FQGTGA. This CDR3 is 13 amino acids long. The CDR3 spells CASSLTLEEQAFF. Written as DNA, the CDR3 is TGTGCCAGCAGCTTAACGTTGGAGGAGCAAGCTTTCTTT.

The chain is built from TRBV12-3 or TRBV12-4 and TRBJ2-4; 9 bases fit TRBD2. V lost 7 bases, J lost 6 bases, and 7 bases stayed unmatched. The CDR3 covers 14 residues. The CDR3 here is CASTLAGAGNIQYF. CDR3 in DNA: TGTGCCAGCACCTTAGCGGGAGCGGGAAACATTCAGTACTTC.

This clonotype was seen many times. This sequence joins TRBV4-2 and TRBJ2-3, with D unresolved. Trimming stripped 0 bases from V and 4 bases from J, with 5 bases between. Germline CDR1 is LGHNA and CDR2 is YNFKEQ. This CDR3 region has 13 residues. DNA of the CDR3: TGTGCCAGCAGCCAAGAGAGTGCAGATACGCAGTATTTT. It yields the protein CASSQESADTQYF.

This clonotype was detected only once. The V gene is TRBV5-6, the J gene TRBJ2-1; 11 nucleotides match TRBD2. With V trimmed by 2 bases and J by 0 bases, 4 bases remained unmatched. The germline V gene has CDR1 SGHDT and CDR2 YYEEEE. The CDR3 sequence is 17 residues long. The CDR3 DNA follows: TGTGCCAGCAGCTTTCTAACTAGCGGGAGCTCCTACAATGAGCAGTTCTTC. Its translation is CASSFLTSGSSYNEQFF.

This clonotype appeared a few times. The chain has TRBV7-8 and TRBJ2-5, with TRBD1 matching 9 bases. Germline CDR1 SGHVS, CDR2 FQNEAQ. V trimming: 5 bases; J trimming: 5 bases; junction bases outside the gene matches: 9. This CDR3 contains 15 residues. CDR3: CASSKPGQGWETQYF. CDR3 sequence (DNA): TGTGCCAGCAGCAAGCCGGGACAGGGATGGGAGACCCAGTACTTC.

This clonotype was observed many times. J is TRBJ2-7 and V is TRBV2, with D perhaps TRBD2 (6 bases). This CDR3 has 11 residues. Germline V gives CDR1 SNHLY, CDR2 FYNNEI. The V and J ends lost 4 bases and 6 bases respectively, with 7 bases between them. CDR3 DNA: TGTGCCAGCAGTGGGAGGGGCGAGCAGTACTTC. Translated, it gives CASSGRGEQYF.

This clonotype was picked up many times. The rearrangement links TRBV24-1 to TRBJ2-1, with TRBD2 matching over 8 bases. The V gene's germline CDR1 is KGHDR and CDR2 SFDVKD. The CDR3 consists of 16 residues. V lost 0 bases and J lost 7; bases outside the gene matches: 7. Here the CDR3 reads CATSDLSGGPGNEQFF. In DNA form, the CDR3 reads TGTGCCACCAGTGATTTGTCGGGAGGGCCGGGAAATGAGCAGTTCTTC.

The chain employs TRBV6-2 or TRBV6-3 and TRBJ1-6; the match to TRBD1 covers 9 bases. V dropped 6 bases and J dropped 10; count of bases not matched to a gene: 16. CDR3 size: 17 residues. The germline CDR1 and CDR2 sequences are MNHEY and SVGEGT. Here the CDR3 DNA reads TGTGCCAGCAGCCGTAAACCATCGGGACAGGGAGTATCACCCCTCCACTTT. This sequence encodes CASSRKPSGQGVSPLHF.

A note on this clonotype: The junction does not match germline at one end; this may be a read error. This chain links TRBV7-3 with TRBJ2-3; D call uncertain. This CDR3 has 15 residues. Germline values: CDR1 SGHTA, CDR2 FQGTGA. CDR3 loop: CVSSLRKTGRDTQYF. Here the CDR3 DNA reads TGTGTCAGCAGCTTACGGAAGACGGGCAGAGATACGCAGTATTTT.